The T cell receptor (beta chain) under discussion was sequenced for a study of cytomegalovirus exposure and HLA in healthy donors. Regarding the study as a whole: The dataset shows that most TCR sequences were rare, while some public TCRs occurred in many donors. Subsequent analysis found a tendency for first-cohort TCR clusters to co-occur within the 120 or so validation repertoires.

This table comes from immunoSEQ multiplex PCR, and its TCRdb copy is limited to in-frame clones, with some not included. Among fewer than 350,000 clones, around nine tenths were seen once, and the ten largest hold about 0.99%. The germline CDR1 and CDR2 sequences are SGHRS and YFSETQ. The CDR3 length is 13 residues. The V gene end was trimmed by 5 bases and the J gene end by 5 bases; junction bases not matched to a gene: 6. The donors were members of the validation cohort, which comprised 120 subjects and was separate from the first cohort of more than 500 subjects. Turning to this clone: The target antigen is unknown.

The sequence was collected from a woman aged 18 to 35 in good health and CMV-seronegative. V usage is TRBV5-1 and J usage is TRBJ1-2; 7 nucleotides line up with TRBD1. Material: PBMCs. The CDR3 DNA reads TGCGCCAGCAGGAGGGGGCCCGATTATGGCTACACCTTC. Amino acid sequence: CASRRGPDYGYTF.